These 26 T cell receptor beta chains came from one sample sequenced in a study of CD8 T cells in ankylosing spondylitis. TCRdb used MiXCR to reprocess the 5' RACE reads, holding one entry per CDR3 protein. The sample consists of about 340,000 distinct CDR3 sequences, about 15% of them appearing once. Input material: blood, either unsorted or a sorted T cell fraction (not recorded which). The origin of the receptors is a male donor with ankylosing spondylitis or in good health (not recorded which).

A few counts support this clonotype. The gene calls are TRBV9 and TRBJ2-7; the match to TRBD1 covers 7 bases. J lost 6 bases, V lost 3 bases, and 9 bases had no gene match. The CDR3 sequence is 14 residues long. Looked up from germline, CDR1 is SGDLS and CDR2 is YYNGEE. CDR3 sequence reads: CASSARQGAAEQYF. CDR3 in DNA: TGTGCCAGCAGCGCCCGACAGGGAGCGGCCGAGCAGTACTTC.

This rearrangement joins TRBV29-1 to TRBJ2-7; 7 positions match TRBD2. The CDR3 is 12 amino acids. The V gene end was trimmed by 3 bases and the J gene end by 9 bases; junction bases not matched to a gene: 8. CDR1 SQVTM and CDR2 ANQGSEA come from the germline V gene. CDR3 loop: CSVEGGTSRQYF. As DNA, the CDR3 is TGCAGCGTTGAGGGGGGGACCAGTCGGCAGTACTTC.

The chain is built from TRBV5-1 and TRBJ1-1; D is unresolved. Trimming took off 3 bases at V and 6 bases at J, with 12 bases between the two ends. Germline CDR1 and CDR2: SGHRS and YFSETQ. The CDR3 runs to 13 residues. The DNA for the CDR3 is TGCGCCAGCAGCTCGGCCCCCGGTTCTGAAGCTTTCTTT. Its protein is CASSSAPGSEAFF. The full variable domain, its missing parts supplied by reference TRBV5-1 and TRBJ1-1, is KAGVTQTPRYLIKTRGQQVTLSCSPISGHRSVSWYQQTPGQGLQFLFEYFSETQRNKGNFPGRFSGRQFSNSRSEMNVSTLELGDSALYLCASSSAPGSEAFFGQGTRLTVV.

In its sample, this clonotype was seen once. This rearrangement joins TRBV29-1 to TRBJ2-3; TRBD1 matches at 7 bases. Trimming cost V 4 bases and J 5 bases; bases outside gene matches: 6. Germline CDR1 and CDR2: SQVTM and ANQGSEA. This CDR3 region has 13 residues. CDR3 protein: CSVAGAGGDTQYF. CDR3 nucleotides: TGCAGCGTTGCAGGGGCAGGGGGAGATACGCAGTATTTT.

J is TRBJ2-1 and V is TRBV12-3 or TRBV12-4; D perhaps matches TRBD2 (5 bases). The V end lost 6 bases, the J end lost 14 bases, and 14 bases lay between the germline ends. CDR3 length: 11 residues. Here the CDR3 reads CASSLELVEFF. CDR3 nucleotide sequence: TGTGCCAGCAGCTTGGAACTAGTGGAGTTCTTC.

The chain links TRBV18 to TRBJ1-1; tentative D call: TRBD1 (6 bases). There are 14 residues in the CDR3. Germline V gene sequence: CDR1 KGHSH, CDR2 LQKENI. V dropped 3 bases and J dropped 4 bases, with 12 bases sitting between them. Written as DNA, the CDR3 is TGTGCCAGCTCACCCCCTTTAGGGGGCACTGAAGCTTTCTTT. It translates to CASSPPLGGTEAFF.

This clonotype was seen at least ten times. The gene calls are TRBV3-1 and TRBJ2-7; possibly TRBD1 for D (5 bases). CDR3 length: 13 amino acids. Trimming pared 3 bases from V and 4 bases from J, leaving 10 bases between. In germline, CDR1 is LGHDT, CDR2 YNNKEL (reference sequence). The chain's CDR3 is CASSQPRGYEQYF. The DNA of the CDR3 is TGTGCCAGCAGCCAGCCTAGGGGATACGAGCAGTACTTC.

The table lists this clonotype with a few counts. The chain joins TRBV29-1 to TRBJ2-7, with TRBD2 identical over 9 bases. This CDR3 spans 13 amino acids. From germline, CDR1 is SQVTM and CDR2 ANQGSEA. Trimming removed 4 bases from V and 7 bases from J; junction bases left unmatched: 8. CDR3 protein: CSVGSGSGREQYF. Written as DNA, the CDR3 is TGCAGCGTTGGTAGCGGGAGTGGACGGGAGCAGTACTTC.

This clonotype was counted a few times. V gene TRBV5-1 combines with J gene TRBJ2-3; 9 bases are a match to TRBD1. Germline CDR1 and CDR2: SGHRS and YFSETQ. The CDR3 spans 15 residues. The ends lost 4 bases at V and 5 bases at J; junction bases unmatched: 8. The CDR3 DNA reads TGCGCCAGCAGCCCTCGTACAGGGGGCAGAGATACGCAGTATTTT. Protein: CASSPRTGGRDTQYF.

This clonotype was picked up many times. The CDR3 region has the DNA TGTGCCAGCACTACGGCGGGTCAGCCCCAGCATTTT. It is translated as CASTTAGQPQHF. J is TRBJ1-5 and V is TRBV2; D ambiguous. Trimming cost V 7 bases and J 6 bases, with 10 bases left between them. Looked up from germline, CDR1 is SNHLY and CDR2 is FYNNEI. This CDR3 spans 12 amino acids.

V is TRBV10-3 and J is TRBJ1-4; D gene unclear. Per the germline V gene, CDR1 is ENHRY and CDR2 is SYGVKD. The CDR3 extends over 15 amino acids. The germline V and J ends were trimmed by 2 bases and 4 bases, with 11 bases remaining between them. CDR3 nucleotide sequence: TGTGCCATCAGTGAGGTGGTGGCCGATAATGAAAAACTGTTTTTT. This codes for CAISEVVADNEKLFF.

DNA of the CDR3: TGTGCCAGCAGCGTAGCTAACGGTGGAAATTCACCCCTCCACTTT. Protein product: CASSVANGGNSPLHF. The chain joins TRBV9 to TRBJ1-6, with D hard to call. The CDR3 has 15 amino acids. V gave up 0 bases and J gave up 7 bases, with 11 bases separating them. Germline CDR1 reads SGDLS; CDR2 reads YYNGEE. Looking up the rest from reference TRBV9 and TRBJ1-6 gives the full variable domain: DSGVTQTPKHLITATGQRVTLRCSPRSGDLSVYWYQQSLDQGLQFLIQYYNGEERAKGNILERFSAQQFPDLHSELNLSSLELGDSALYFCASSVANGGNSPLHFGNGTRLTVT.

This clonotype was seen only a few times. The rearrangement joins TRBV7-2 to TRBJ2-3, with 10 bases matching TRBD2. Germline V gives CDR1 SGHTA, CDR2 FQGNSA. V dropped 3 bases and J dropped 4; count of bases not matched to a gene: 4. CDR3 size: 15 residues. CDR3 residues: CASSFTSGAPDTQYF. CDR3 DNA: TGTGCCAGCAGCTTTACTAGCGGGGCGCCAGATACGCAGTATTTT.

The rearrangement uses TRBV5-1 and TRBJ2-2, with unresolved D. CDR1 and CDR2 (germline): SGHRS, YFSETQ. V dropped 4 bases and J dropped 0 bases, with 10 bases sitting between them. The CDR3 runs 15 residues. The CDR3 coding sequence is TGCGCCAGCAGCCTCCGGACGGCGAACACCGGGGAGCTGTTTTTT. Translation gives CASSLRTANTGELFF. Together with reference TRBV5-1 and TRBJ2-2, the CDR3 gives the full variable domain: KAGVTQTPRYLIKTRGQQVTLSCSPISGHRSVSWYQQTPGQGLQFLFEYFSETQRNKGNFPGRFSGRQFSNSRSEMNVSTLELGDSALYLCASSLRTANTGELFFGEGSRLTVL.

The sample holds a few counts of this clonotype. This chain uses TRBV7-9 with TRBJ2-3; D unresolved. Trimming left V 4 bases short and J 3 bases short, with 11 bases between. From germline, CDR1 is SEHNR and CDR2 FQNEAQ (reference sequence). The CDR3 has 14 amino acids. The CDR3 DNA follows: TGTGCCAGCAGCTCGGTGGGGAATACAGATACGCAGTATTTT. Protein: CASSSVGNTDTQYF.

This clonotype appeared a few times. V usage is TRBV20-1 and J usage is TRBJ2-3; 11 bases map to TRBD2. The CDR3 contains 16 residues. The germline gives CDR1 DFQATT, CDR2 SNEGSKA (reference sequence). With V trimmed by 5 bases and J by 3 bases, 10 bases remained unmatched. CDR3 DNA sequence: TGCAGTGCTGATCTTAGCGGGGGGGCGGTAACAGATACGCAGTATTTT. Its translation: CSADLSGGAVTDTQYF.

This clonotype was seen repeatedly, ten times or more. The chain uses TRBV5-6 and TRBJ2-3; 7 nucleotides align to TRBD1. Per germline, CDR1 SGHDT and CDR2 YYEEEE. Germline trimming cut 4 bases from V and 4 bases from J; bases unmatched to any gene: 15. The CDR3 sequence is 17 residues long. CDR3 nucleotides: TGTGCCAGCAGCACCCTTAGGGGGCGTCGGTACGCAGATACGCAGTATTTT. It translates to CASSTLRGRRYADTQYF. The whole variable domain, remainder taken from reference TRBV5-6 and TRBJ2-3, is DAGVTQSPTHLIKTRGQQVTLRCSPKSGHDTVSWYQQALGQGPQFIFQYYEEEERQRGNFPDRFSGHQFPNYSSELNVNALLLGDSALYLCASSTLRGRRYADTQYFGPGTRLTVL.

This clonotype was observed a handful of times. The CDR3 loop is CASSQKVSSYEQYF. The CDR3 DNA sequence: TGTGCCAGCAGTCAGAAAGTTAGCTCCTACGAGCAGTACTTC. This chain uses TRBV6-1 with TRBJ2-7; D is uncertain. The germline gives CDR1 MNHNS, CDR2 SASEGT. V lost 5 bases, J lost 0 bases, and 11 bases lay in between. The CDR3 consists of 14 residues.

The chain recombines TRBV2 with TRBJ2-2; the D gene is possibly TRBD1 (6 bases). Germline CDR1 SNHLY, CDR2 FYNNEI. V gave up 5 bases and J gave up 4 bases, with 14 bases separating them. The CDR3 sequence is 15 residues long. The CDR3 nucleotides are TGTGCCAGCAGTTATACAGGGTCCCTCACCGGGGAGCTGTTTTTT. Protein product: CASSYTGSLTGELFF.

This clonotype has a count of ten or more. V gene TRBV18 combines with J gene TRBJ1-1, with TRBD1 matching 7 bases. Germline assignment: CDR1 KGHSH and CDR2 LQKENI. The CDR3 has 13 amino acids. V lost 5 bases to trimming and J lost 3 bases; unmatched junction nucleotides: 3. The CDR3 loop reads CASSADRDTEAFF. CDR3 DNA: TGTGCCAGCTCAGCAGACAGGGACACTGAAGCTTTCTTT. Using reference TRBV18 and TRBJ1-1 for the parts outside the CDR3, the full variable domain is NAGVMQNPRHLVRRRGQEARLRCSPMKGHSHVYWYRQLPEEGLKFMVYLQKENIIDESGMPKERFSAEFPKEGPSILRIQQVVRGDSAAYFCASSADRDTEAFFGQGTRLTVV.

V gene TRBV4-2 combines with J gene TRBJ2-3; D unclear. V gave up 0 bases and J gave up 6 bases, with 10 bases separating them. Germline V gene data show CDR1 as LGHNA and CDR2 as YNFKEQ. The CDR3 has 14 amino acids. CDR3 sequence: CASSQELLVDTQYF. The DNA for the CDR3 is TGTGCCAGCAGCCAAGAGTTATTAGTGGATACGCAGTATTTT.

This sequence joins TRBV5-1 and TRBJ2-5, with D hard to call. V lost 3 bases and J 2 bases, leaving 11 bases between the germline ends. The CDR3 runs to 14 residues. The germline gives CDR1 SGHRS, CDR2 YFSETQ. This CDR3 is CASSWLSNQETQYF. The CDR3 DNA sequence: TGCGCCAGCAGCTGGCTATCTAATCAAGAGACCCAGTACTTC. Based on the CDR3 plus reference TRBV5-1 and TRBJ2-5, the full variable domain is KAGVTQTPRYLIKTRGQQVTLSCSPISGHRSVSWYQQTPGQGLQFLFEYFSETQRNKGNFPGRFSGRQFSNSRSEMNVSTLELGDSALYLCASSWLSNQETQYFGPGTRLLVL.

This clonotype occurred a few times. The chain is built from TRBV6-2 or TRBV6-3 and TRBJ2-1; 8 bases are a match to TRBD2. The junction had 18 bases not matched to a gene; V was cut back by 5 bases and J by 0 bases. The CDR3 loop spans 20 amino acids. Looked up from germline, CDR1 is MNHEY and CDR2 is SVGEGT. The CDR3 DNA is TGTGCCAGCAGTAGATCAGCGGGAGTTACCTTCATAAGCTCCTACAATGAGCAGTTCTTC. The encoded protein is CASSRSAGVTFISSYNEQFF.

This clonotype turned up a few times. V and J are TRBV6-1 and TRBJ2-7, with 7 bases matching TRBD1. The germline V gene has CDR1 MNHNS and CDR2 SASEGT. The CDR3 contains 15 residues. The V gene end was trimmed by 6 bases and the J gene end by 1 base; junction bases not matched to a gene: 9. The CDR3 spells CASSRSGQLSYEQYF. CDR3 bases: TGTGCCAGCAGCCGCTCGGGACAGCTTTCCTACGAGCAGTACTTC.

The chain joins TRBV7-2 to TRBJ2-7; a weak D match, TRBD1 (6 bases). With 4 bases removed from V and 3 bases from J, the gap between germline ends came to 10 bases. Germline values: CDR1 SGHTA, CDR2 FQGNSA. The CDR3 consists of 13 residues. The CDR3 DNA is TGTGCCAGCAGCTATGACAGGAACTACGAGCAGTACTTC. This encodes CASSYDRNYEQYF.

This chain connects TRBV27 to TRBJ1-1; no definite D call. V dropped 5 bases and J dropped 8 bases, with 15 bases sitting between them. The CDR3 totals 13 residues. Germline V gene sequence: CDR1 MNHEY, CDR2 SMNVEV (reference sequence). The CDR3 bases are TGTGCCAGCAGTGTCCTTCCATCAAAAGAAGCTTTCTTT. Its translation: CASSVLPSKEAFF.